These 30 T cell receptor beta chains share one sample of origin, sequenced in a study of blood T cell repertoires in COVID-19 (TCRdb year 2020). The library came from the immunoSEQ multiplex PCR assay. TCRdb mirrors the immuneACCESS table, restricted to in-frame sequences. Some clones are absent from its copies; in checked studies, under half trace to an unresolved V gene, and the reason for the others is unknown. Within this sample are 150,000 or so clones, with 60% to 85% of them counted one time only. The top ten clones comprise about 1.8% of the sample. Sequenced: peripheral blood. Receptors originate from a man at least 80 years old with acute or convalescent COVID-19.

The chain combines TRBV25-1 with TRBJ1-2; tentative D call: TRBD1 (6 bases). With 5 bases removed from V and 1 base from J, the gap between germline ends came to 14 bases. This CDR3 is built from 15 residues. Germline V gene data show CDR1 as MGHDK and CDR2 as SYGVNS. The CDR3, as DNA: TGTGCCAGCAGTCGGGGTCAGGGGTTTAACTATGGCTACACCTTC. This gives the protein CASSRGQGFNYGYTF.

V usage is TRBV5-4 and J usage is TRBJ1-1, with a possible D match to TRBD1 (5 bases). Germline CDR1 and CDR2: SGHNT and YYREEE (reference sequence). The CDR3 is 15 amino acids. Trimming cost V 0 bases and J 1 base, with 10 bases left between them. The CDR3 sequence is CASSLARGGNTEAFF. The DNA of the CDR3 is TGTGCCAGCAGCTTGGCTAGGGGCGGGAACACTGAAGCTTTCTTT.

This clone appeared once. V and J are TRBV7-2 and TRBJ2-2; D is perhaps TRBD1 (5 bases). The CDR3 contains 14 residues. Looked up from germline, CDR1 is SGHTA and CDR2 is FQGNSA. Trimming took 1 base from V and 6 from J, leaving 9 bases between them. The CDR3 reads CASSLGSQAGELFF. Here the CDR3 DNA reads TGTGCCAGCAGCTTAGGTTCACAGGCCGGGGAGCTGTTTTTT.

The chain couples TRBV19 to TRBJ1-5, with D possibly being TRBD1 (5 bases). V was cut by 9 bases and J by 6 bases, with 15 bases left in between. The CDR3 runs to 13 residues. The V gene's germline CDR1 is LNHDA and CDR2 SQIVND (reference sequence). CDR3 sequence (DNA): TGTGCCAGCCAAGACAGTCTGGGTCAGCCCCAGCATTTT. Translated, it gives CASQDSLGQPQHF. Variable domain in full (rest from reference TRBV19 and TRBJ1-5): DGGITQSPKYLFRKEGQNVTLSCEQNLNHDAMYWYRQDPGQGLRLIYYSQIVNDFQKGDIAEGYSVSREKKESFPLTVTSAQKNPTAFYLCASQDSLGQPQHFGDGTRLSIL.

DNA of the CDR3: TGTGCCATCAGTGATTGGGTCAGGGGAAACACCATATATTTT. Amino acids: CAISDWVRGNTIYF. This chain connects TRBV10-3 to TRBJ1-3; D is ambiguous. This CDR3 has 14 amino acids. Trimming removed 3 bases at V and 4 bases at J, with 10 bases between. Germline V gene data show CDR1 as ENHRY and CDR2 as SYGVKD.

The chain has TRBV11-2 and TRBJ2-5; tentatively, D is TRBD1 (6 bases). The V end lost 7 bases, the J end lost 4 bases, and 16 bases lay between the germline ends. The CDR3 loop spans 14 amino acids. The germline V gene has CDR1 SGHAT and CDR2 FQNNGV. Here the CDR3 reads CASTYNPRGETQYF. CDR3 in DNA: TGTGCCAGCACCTACAACCCCAGGGGAGAGACCCAGTACTTC.

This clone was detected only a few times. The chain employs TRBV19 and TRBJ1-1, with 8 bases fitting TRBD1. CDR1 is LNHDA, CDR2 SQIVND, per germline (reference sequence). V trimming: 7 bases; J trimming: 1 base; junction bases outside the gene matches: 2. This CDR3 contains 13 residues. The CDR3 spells CASKTGENTEAFF. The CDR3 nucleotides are TGTGCCAGTAAGACAGGGGAGAACACTGAAGCTTTCTTT.

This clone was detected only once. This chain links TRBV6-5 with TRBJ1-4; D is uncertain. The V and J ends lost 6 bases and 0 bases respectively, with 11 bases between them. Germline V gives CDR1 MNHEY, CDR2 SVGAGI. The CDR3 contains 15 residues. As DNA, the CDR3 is TGTGCCAGCAGACGTTACAGTGCAACTAATGAAAAACTGTTTTTT. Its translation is CASRRYSATNEKLFF.

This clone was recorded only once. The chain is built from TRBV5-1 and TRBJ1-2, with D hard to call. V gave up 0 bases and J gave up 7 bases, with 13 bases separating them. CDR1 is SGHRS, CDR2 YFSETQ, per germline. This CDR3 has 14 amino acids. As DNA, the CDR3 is TGCGCCAGCAGCTTGGGCCAGACTCATAGTGGCTACACCTTC. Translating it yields CASSLGQTHSGYTF.

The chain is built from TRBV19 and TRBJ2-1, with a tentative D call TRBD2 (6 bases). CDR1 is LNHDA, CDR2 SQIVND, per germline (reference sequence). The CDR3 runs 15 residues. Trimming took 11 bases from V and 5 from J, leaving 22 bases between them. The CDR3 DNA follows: TGTGCCTGTAAGGCGGGGTGGACGGGAAACAATGAGCAGTTCTTC. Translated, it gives CACKAGWTGNNEQFF.

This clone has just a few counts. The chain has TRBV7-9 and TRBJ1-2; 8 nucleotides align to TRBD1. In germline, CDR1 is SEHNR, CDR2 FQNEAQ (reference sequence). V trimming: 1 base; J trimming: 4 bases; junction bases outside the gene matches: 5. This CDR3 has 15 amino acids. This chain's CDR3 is CASSLGRGQSYGYTF. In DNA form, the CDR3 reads TGTGCCAGCAGCTTAGGCAGGGGGCAAAGCTATGGCTACACCTTC.

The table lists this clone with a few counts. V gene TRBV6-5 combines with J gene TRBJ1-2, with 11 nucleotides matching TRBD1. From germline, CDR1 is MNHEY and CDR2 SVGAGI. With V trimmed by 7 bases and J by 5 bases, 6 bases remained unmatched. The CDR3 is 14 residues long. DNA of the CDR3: TGTGCCAGCAAGAGGGGACAGGGGGAATATGGCTACACCTTC. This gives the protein CASKRGQGEYGYTF.

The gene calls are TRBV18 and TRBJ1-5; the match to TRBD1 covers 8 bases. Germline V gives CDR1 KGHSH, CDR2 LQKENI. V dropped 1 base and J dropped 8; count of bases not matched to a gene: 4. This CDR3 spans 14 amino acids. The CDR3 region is CASSPQTGEEPQHF. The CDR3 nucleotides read TGTGCCAGCTCACCACAGACAGGGGAAGAGCCCCAGCATTTT.

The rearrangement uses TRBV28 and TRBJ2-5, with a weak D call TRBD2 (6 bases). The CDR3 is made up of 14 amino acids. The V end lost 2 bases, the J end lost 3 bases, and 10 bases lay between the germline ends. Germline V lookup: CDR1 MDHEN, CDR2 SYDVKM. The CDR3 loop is CASSLGWGEETQYF. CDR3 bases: TGTGCCAGCAGTTTAGGTTGGGGGGAAGAGACCCAGTACTTC.

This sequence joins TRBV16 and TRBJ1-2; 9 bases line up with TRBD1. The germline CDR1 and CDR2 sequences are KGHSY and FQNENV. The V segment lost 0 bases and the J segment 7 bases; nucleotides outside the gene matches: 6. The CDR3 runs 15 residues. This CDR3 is CASSQSRDRAGGYTF. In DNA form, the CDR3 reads TGTGCCAGCAGCCAATCGAGGGACAGGGCTGGTGGCTACACCTTC.

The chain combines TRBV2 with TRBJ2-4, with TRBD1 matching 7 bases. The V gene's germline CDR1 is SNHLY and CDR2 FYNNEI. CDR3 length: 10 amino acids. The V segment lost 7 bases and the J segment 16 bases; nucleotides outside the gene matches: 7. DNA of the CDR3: TGTGCCAGCAAGGAGGCAGGGGGTTACTTC. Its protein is CASKEAGGYF.

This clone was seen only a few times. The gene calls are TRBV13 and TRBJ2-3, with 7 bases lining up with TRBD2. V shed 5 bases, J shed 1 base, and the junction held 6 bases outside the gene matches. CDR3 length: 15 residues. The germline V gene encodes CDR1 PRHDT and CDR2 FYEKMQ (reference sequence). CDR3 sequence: CASSLSGTGTDTQYF. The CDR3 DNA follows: TGTGCCAGCAGCCTGAGCGGGACCGGCACAGATACGCAGTATTTT.

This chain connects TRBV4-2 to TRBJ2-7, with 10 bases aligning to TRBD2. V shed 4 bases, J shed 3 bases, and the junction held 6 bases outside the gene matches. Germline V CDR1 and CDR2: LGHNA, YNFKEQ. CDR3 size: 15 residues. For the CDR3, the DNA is TGTGCCAGCAGCCCTAATAGCGGGGGGCGCTACGAGCAGTACTTC. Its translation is CASSPNSGGRYEQYF.

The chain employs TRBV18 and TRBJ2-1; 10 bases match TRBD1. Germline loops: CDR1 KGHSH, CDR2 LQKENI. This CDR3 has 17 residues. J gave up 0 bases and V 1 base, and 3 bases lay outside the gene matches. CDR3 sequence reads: CASSPLDRGTSYNEQFF. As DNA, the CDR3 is TGTGCCAGCTCACCACTGGACAGGGGGACCTCCTACAATGAGCAGTTCTTC.

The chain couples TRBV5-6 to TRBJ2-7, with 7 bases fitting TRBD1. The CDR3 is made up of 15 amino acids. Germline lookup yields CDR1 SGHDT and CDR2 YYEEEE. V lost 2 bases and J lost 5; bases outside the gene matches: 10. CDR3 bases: TGTGCCAGCAGCTTTCGAGGGGGCAAGCTAGACGAGCAGTACTTC. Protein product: CASSFRGGKLDEQYF. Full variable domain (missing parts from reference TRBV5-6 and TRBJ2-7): DAGVTQSPTHLIKTRGQQVTLRCSPKSGHDTVSWYQQALGQGPQFIFQYYEEEERQRGNFPDRFSGHQFPNYSSELNVNALLLGDSALYLCASSFRGGKLDEQYFGPGTRLTVT.

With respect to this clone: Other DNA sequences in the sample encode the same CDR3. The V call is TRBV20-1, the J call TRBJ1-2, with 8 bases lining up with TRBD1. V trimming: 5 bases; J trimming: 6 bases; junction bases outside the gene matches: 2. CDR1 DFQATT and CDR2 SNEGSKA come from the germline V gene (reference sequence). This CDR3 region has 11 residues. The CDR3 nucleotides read TGCAGTGCTTCGACAGGGGATGGCTACACCTTC. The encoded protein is CSASTGDGYTF.

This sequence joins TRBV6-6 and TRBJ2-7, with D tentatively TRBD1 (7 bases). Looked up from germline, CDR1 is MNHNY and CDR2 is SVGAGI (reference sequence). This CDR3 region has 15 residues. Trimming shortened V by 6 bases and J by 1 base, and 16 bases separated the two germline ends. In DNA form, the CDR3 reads TGTGCCAGCAGCGGAGGGGGGACAGCTTCCTACGAGCAGTACTTC. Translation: CASSGGGTASYEQYF.

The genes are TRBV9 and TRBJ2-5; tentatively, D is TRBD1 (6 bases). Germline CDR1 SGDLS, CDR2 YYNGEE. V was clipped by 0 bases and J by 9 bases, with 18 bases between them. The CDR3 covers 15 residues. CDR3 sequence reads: CASSVEGGQFGAQYF. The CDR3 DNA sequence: TGTGCCAGCAGCGTAGAAGGTGGACAGTTTGGGGCCCAGTACTTC.

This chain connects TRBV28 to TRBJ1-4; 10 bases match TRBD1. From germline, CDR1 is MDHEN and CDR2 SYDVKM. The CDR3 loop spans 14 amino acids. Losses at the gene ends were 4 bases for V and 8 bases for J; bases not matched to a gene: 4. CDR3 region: CASSWGQGNEKLFF. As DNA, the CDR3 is TGTGCCAGCAGTTGGGGACAGGGGAACGAAAAACTGTTTTTT.

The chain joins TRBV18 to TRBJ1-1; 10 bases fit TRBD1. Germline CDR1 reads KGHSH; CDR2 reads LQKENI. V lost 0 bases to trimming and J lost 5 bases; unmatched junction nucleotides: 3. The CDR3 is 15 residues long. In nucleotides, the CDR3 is TGTGCCAGCTCACCACCGACAGGGGGCCTTACTGAAGCTTTCTTT. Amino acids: CASSPPTGGLTEAFF.

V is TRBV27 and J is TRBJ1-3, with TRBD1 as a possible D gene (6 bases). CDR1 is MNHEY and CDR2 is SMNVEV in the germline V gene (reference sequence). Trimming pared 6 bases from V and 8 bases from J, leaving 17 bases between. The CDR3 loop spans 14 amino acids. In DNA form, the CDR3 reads TGTGCCAGCAGCGCCCGAGGGGGGGGATACACCATATATTTT. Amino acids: CASSARGGGYTIYF.

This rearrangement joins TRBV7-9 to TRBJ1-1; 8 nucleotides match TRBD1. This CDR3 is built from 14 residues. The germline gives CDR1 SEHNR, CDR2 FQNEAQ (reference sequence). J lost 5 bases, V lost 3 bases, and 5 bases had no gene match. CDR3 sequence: CASSFGTGHTEAFF. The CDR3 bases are TGTGCCAGCAGCTTTGGGACAGGTCATACTGAAGCTTTCTTT.

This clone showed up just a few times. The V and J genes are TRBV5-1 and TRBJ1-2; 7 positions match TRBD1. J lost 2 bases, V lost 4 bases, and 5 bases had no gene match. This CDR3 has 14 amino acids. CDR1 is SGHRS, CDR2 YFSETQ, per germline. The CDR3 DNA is TGCGCCAGCAGCAGCGACAGGGCGAACTATGGCTACACCTTC. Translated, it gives CASSSDRANYGYTF. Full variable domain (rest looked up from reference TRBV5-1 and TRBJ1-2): KAGVTQTPRYLIKTRGQQVTLSCSPISGHRSVSWYQQTPGQGLQFLFEYFSETQRNKGNFPGRFSGRQFSNSRSEMNVSTLELGDSALYLCASSSDRANYGYTFGSGTRLTVV.

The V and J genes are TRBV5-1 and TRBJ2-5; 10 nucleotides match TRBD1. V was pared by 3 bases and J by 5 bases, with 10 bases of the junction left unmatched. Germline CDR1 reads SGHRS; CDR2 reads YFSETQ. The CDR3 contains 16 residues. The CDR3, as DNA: TGCGCCAGCAGCTCCTCGACAGGGGGCGCTTGGGAGACCCAGTACTTC. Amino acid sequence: CASSSSTGGAWETQYF.

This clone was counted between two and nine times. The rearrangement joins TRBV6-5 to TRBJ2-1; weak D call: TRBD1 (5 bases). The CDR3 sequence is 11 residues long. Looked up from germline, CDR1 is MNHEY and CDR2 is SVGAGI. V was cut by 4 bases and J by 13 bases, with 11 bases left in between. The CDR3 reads CASSSSGLQFF. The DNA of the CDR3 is TGTGCCAGCAGTTCATCAGGGTTACAGTTCTTC.